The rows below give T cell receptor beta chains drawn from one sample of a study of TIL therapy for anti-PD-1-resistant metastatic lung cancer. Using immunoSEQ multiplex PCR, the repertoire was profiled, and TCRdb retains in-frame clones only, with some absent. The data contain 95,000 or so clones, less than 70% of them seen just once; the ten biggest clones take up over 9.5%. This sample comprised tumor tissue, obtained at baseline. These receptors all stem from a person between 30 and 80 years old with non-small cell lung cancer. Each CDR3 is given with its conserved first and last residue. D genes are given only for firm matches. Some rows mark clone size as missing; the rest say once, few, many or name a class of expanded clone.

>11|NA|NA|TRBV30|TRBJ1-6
TGTGCCTGGAGCGACGGTTCACCCCTCCACTTT
CAWSDGSPLHF
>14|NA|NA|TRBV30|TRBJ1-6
TGTGCCTGGAGTGAGACATTTTATAATTCACCCCTCCACTTT
CAWSETFYNSPLHF
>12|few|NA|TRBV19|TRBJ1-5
TGTGCCAGTAGGACGGGGGGCTCGGCCCAGCATTTT
CASRTGGSAQHF
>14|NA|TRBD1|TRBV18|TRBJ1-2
TGTGCCAGCTCACCCGACAGGGTATTCTATGGCTACACCTTC
CASSPDRVFYGYTF
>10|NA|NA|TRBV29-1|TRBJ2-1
TGCAGCGCAGGGGGGGACAGGTTGTTCTTC
CSAGGDRLFF
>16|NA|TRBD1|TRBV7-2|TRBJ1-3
TGTGCCAGCAGCCGTCCTGGGACAGGGGCTGGAAACACCATATATTTT
CASSRPGTGAGNTIYF
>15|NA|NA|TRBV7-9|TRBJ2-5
TGTGCCAGCAGCCCAGAGGGGGGGGGTCTGAAGACCCAGTACTTC
CASSPEGGGLKTQYF
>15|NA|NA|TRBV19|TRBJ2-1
TGTGCCAGTAGTATGGAGGCGGCCTCCTACAATGAGCAGTTCTTC
CASSMEAASYNEQFF
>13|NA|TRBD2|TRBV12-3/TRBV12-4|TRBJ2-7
TGTGCCAGCAGGACTAGCGGCACCTACGAGCAGTACTTC
CASRTSGTYEQYF
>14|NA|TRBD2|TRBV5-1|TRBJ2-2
TGCGCCAGCAGCGGGACTAGAGTCCCCGGGGAGCTGTTTTTT
CASSGTRVPGELFF
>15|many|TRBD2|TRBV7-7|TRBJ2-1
TGTGCTAGCTCTCTAAGTAGCGGGCTTGACAATGAGCAGTTCTTC
CASSLSSGLDNEQFF
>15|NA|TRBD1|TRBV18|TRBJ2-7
TGTGCCAGCTCACAAACCGGGACAGGGGGCGGTGAGCAGTACTTC
CASSQTGTGGGEQYF
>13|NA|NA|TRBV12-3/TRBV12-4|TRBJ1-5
TGTGCCAGCAGTTTGGGACGAAATCAGCCCCAGCATTTT
CASSLGRNQPQHF
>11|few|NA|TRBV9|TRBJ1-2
TGTGCCAGCAGCGTAAACTATGGCTACACCTTC
CASSVNYGYTF
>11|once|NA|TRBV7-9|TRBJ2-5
TGTGCCAGCAGCTACCAAGAGACCCAGTACTTC
CASSYQETQYF
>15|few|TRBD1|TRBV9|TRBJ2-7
TGTGCCAGCAGCCCCCGGACAGGGAGGACGGACGAGCAGTACTTC
CASSPRTGRTDEQYF
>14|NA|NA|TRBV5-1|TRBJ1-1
TGCGCCAGCAGCTTGTGGGCATTCAATACTGAAGCTTTCTTT
CASSLWAFNTEAFF
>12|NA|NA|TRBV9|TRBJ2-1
TGTGCCAGCAGCGTAGGGGGTCATGAGCAGTTCTTC
CASSVGGHEQFF
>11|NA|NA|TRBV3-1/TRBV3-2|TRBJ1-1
TGTGCCAGCAGCTTCAGGACAGAAGCTTTCTTT
CASSFRTEAFF
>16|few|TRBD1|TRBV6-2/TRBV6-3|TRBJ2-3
TGTGCCAGCAGTATTACCGGACAGGGGAGCACAGATACGCAGTATTTT
CASSITGQGSTDTQYF
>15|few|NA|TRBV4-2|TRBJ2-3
TGTGCCAGCAGCCAAGATCCGTACAGGGTGGATACGCAGTATTTT
CASSQDPYRVDTQYF
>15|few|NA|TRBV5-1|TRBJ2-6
TGCGCCAGCAGCTTGGGCGTAGCTGGGGCCAACGTCCTGACTTTC
CASSLGVAGANVLTF
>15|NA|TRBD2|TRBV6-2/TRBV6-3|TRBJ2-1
TGTGCCAGCAGTTCCGGGACTAGCGGGGGGAATGAGCAGTTCTTC
CASSSGTSGGNEQFF
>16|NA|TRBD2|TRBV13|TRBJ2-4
TGTGCCAGCAGCTTAGGCGCGGGGGGCGAGATGAACATTCAGTACTTC
CASSLGAGGEMNIQYF
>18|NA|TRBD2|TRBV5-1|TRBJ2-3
TGCGCCAGCAGCTTGGTTCCCTTTAGCGGGGGGGCTGAAGATACGCAGTATTTT
CASSLVPFSGGAEDTQYF
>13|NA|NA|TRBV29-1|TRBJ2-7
TGCAGCGTTGCTACAGGCCCCACCTACGAGCAGTACTTC
CSVATGPTYEQYF
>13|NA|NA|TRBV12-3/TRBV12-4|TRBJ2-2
TGTGCCAGCAGTCGAGGGCCTACCGGGGAGCTGTTTTTT
CASSRGPTGELFF